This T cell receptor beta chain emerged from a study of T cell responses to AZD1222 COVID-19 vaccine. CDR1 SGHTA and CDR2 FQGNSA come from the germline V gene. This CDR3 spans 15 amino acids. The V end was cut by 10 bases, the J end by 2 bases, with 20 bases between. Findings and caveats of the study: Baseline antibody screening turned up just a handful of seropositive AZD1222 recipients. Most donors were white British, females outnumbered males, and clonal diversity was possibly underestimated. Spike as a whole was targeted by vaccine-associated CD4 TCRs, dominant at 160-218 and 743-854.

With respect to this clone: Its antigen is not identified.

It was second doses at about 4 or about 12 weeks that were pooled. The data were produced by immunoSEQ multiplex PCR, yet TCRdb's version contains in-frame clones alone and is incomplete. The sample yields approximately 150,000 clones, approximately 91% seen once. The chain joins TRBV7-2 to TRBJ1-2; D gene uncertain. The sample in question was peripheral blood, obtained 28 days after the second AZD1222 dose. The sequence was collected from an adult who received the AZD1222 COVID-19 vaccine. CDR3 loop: CAIPPAGQTNYGYTF. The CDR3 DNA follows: TGTGCCATACCCCCAGCTGGCCAGACAAACTATGGCTACACCTTC.